The rows below give T cell receptor beta chains drawn from one sample of a study of blood T cell repertoires in COVID-19. Generated by immunoSEQ multiplex PCR, the TCRdb table keeps only in-frame clones and is missing some. The sample holds some 80,000 clones, over 70% seen once. The sample was peripheral blood. The receptor source for this set is a human donor in a cohort sampled during active COVID-19. CDR3s include the opening cysteine and the closing phenylalanine or tryptophan. D genes are given only for firm matches.

v_call | d_call | cdr3_aa
TRBV5-1 | TRBD1 | CASSSRTGEETQYF
TRBV5-1 | - | CASSLTGDSNEQFF
TRBV6-6 | TRBD1 | CASRTGTGSTTGELFF
TRBV7-7 | TRBD2 | CASSRLTSGAADEQFF
TRBV4-1 | TRBD2 | CASSHRGGSYEQYF
TRBV24-1 | TRBD2 | CATSDPFGAGGTDTQYF
TRBV6-6 | - | CASRQGSYEQYF
TRBV23-1 | TRBD1 | CASSQSVGTGGLYEQYF
TRBV10-3 | - | CAISEHQADTGELFF
TRBV30 | TRBD1 | CAWSVPTGGSEKLFF
TRBV18 | TRBD1 | CASSPPRTGFYEQYF
TRBV9 | - | CASSVAGALRYGYTF
TRBV18 | - | CASSPPARGTMNTEAFF
TRBV7-9 | - | CASSSNRDGDTEAFF
TRBV19 | TRBD1 | CATSRTGDQPQHF
TRBV19 | - | CASSIYEGAYEQYF
TRBV5-1 | - | CASSLEPHSTDTQYF
TRBV18 | TRBD1 | CASSPQGADYEQYF
TRBV2 | - | CASSDWTPGETQYF
TRBV6-5 | - | CASSYSGGYGNTIYF